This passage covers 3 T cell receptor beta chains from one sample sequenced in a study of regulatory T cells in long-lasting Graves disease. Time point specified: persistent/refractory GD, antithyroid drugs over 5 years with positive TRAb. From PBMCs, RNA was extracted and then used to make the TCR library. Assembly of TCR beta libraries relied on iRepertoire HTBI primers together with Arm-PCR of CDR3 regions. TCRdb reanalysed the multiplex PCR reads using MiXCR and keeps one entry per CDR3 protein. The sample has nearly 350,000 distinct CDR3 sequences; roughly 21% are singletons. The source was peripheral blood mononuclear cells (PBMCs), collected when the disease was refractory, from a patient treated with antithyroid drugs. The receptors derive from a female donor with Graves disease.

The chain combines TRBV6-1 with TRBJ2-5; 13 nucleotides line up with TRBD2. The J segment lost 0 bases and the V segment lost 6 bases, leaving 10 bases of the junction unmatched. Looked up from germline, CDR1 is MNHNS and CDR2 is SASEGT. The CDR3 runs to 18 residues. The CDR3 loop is CASSPRTSGGPYQETQYF. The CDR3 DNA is TGTGCCAGCAGCCCCCGGACTAGCGGGGGTCCGTACCAAGAGACCCAGTACTTC.

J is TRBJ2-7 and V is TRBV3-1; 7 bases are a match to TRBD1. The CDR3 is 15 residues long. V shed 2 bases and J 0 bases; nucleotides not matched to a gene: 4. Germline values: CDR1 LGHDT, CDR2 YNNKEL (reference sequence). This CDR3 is CASSQLGQTSYEQYF. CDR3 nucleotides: TGTGCCAGCAGCCAATTGGGACAGACCTCCTACGAGCAGTACTTC.

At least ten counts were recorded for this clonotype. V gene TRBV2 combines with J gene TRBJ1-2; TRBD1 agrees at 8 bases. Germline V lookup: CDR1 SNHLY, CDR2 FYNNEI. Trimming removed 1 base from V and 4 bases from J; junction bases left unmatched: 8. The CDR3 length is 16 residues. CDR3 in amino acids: CASSEVRTGSFYGYTF. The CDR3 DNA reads TGTGCCAGCAGTGAAGTTAGGACAGGGAGCTTCTATGGCTACACCTTC.